This entry features one TCR beta chain sequence. The target antigen is unknown. This record belongs to a study of post-analysis software for immune sequencing data. There are 15 residues in the CDR3. Germline V gene lookup returns CDR1 SGHTA and CDR2 FQGNSA. With 4 bases clipped from V and 3 bases from J, the junction kept 6 bases outside the gene matches. General study findings and limits: Compared with controls, patients had more of roughly five TRBV segments, including TRBV5-6, TRBV5-1 and TRBV20-1.

TCR beta libraries were prepared from cDNA with unique molecular identifiers. Each CDR3 protein gets one entry after TCRdb re-called the PCR reads with MiXCR. The table includes hundreds of thousands of distinct CDR3 sequences, approximately 42% detected once. The rearrangement joins TRBV7-2 to TRBJ2-7; 10 bases line up with TRBD2. Material for sequencing was blood. This clonotype was sampled from a girl aged 2-10 years with multiple sclerosis. The CDR3 bases are TGTGCCAGCAGCTCAATACTAGCGGGGTACTACGAGCAGTACTTC. Its translation: CASSSILAGYYEQYF.